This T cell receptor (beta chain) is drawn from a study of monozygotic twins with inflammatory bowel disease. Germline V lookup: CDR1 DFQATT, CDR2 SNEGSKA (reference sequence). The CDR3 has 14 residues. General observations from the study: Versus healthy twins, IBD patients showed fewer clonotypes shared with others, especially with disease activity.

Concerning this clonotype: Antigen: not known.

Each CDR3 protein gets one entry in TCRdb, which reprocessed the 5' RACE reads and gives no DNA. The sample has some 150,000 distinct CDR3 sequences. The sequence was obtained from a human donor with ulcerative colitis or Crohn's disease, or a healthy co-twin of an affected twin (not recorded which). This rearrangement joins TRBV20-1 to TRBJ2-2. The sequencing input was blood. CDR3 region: CSARSSENTGELFF.